A selection of T cell receptor beta chains follows, all from one sample in a study of T cell changes during pregnancy in multiple sclerosis. Produced via immunoSEQ multiplex PCR; TCRdb's table is partial and in-frame only. Found here are 30,000 to 40,000 clones, roughly 89% of them singletons; the top ten hold roughly 4%. The sample was CD8+ T cells from peripheral blood mononuclear cells, taken in the third trimester of pregnancy. The receptors here all came from a female donor with multiple sclerosis, enrolled in a pregnancy study. The CDR3 runs from the conserved cysteine through the conserved F or W. The order of the fields is J gene, V gene, D gene, clone size, CDR3 DNA, CDR3 protein. D genes are given only for firm matches. Expanded clones are given a class, and other clones once, few, many or no size at all.

J: TRBJ1-2; V: TRBV27; D: NA; size: NA; DNA: TGTGCCAGCAGGGCGGGGAGACCCTATGGCTACACCTTC; CDR3: CASRAGRPYGYTF
J: TRBJ2-3; V: TRBV9; D: NA; size: NA; DNA: TGTGCCAGCAGCGTAGCGGGGGCAGATACGCAGTATTTT; CDR3: CASSVAGADTQYF
J: TRBJ2-7; V: TRBV7-8; D: TRBD1; size: NA; DNA: TGTGCCAGCAGCTTAGTGGGACAGAGTTACGAGCAGTACTTC; CDR3: CASSLVGQSYEQYF
J: TRBJ2-7; V: TRBV7-6; D: TRBD2; size: NA; DNA: TGTGCCAGCAGCTTAGCGCAGGCGGGGGGCGACGAGCAGTACTTC; CDR3: CASSLAQAGGDEQYF
J: TRBJ1-2; V: TRBV4-3; D: TRBD1; size: NA; DNA: TGCGCCAGCAGCCCATCGTCACCGGACAGGGTGTCCGGCTACACCTTC; CDR3: CASSPSSPDRVSGYTF
J: TRBJ1-2; V: TRBV6-1; D: NA; size: NA; DNA: TGTGCCAGCAGTGAAGCGCGTCATCATGGCTACACCTTC; CDR3: CASSEARHHGYTF
J: TRBJ1-5; V: TRBV5-1; D: NA; size: NA; DNA: TGCGCCAGCAGCTCCGGACAGCTCAATCAGCCCCAGCATTTT; CDR3: CASSSGQLNQPQHF
J: TRBJ1-6; V: TRBV4-3; D: TRBD1; size: NA; DNA: TGCGCCAGCAGCCAAGCAACACAGGGGCGGTCACCCCTCCACTTT; CDR3: CASSQATQGRSPLHF
J: TRBJ2-1; V: TRBV27; D: TRBD1; size: NA; DNA: TGTGCCAGCAGTTTACGGACAGGGGTGTTTGAAAATAATGAGCAGTTCTTC; CDR3: CASSLRTGVFENNEQFF
J: TRBJ1-1; V: TRBV28; D: NA; size: NA; DNA: TGTGCCAGCAGTTTGCCCAGGGCTACTGAAGCTTTCTTT; CDR3: CASSLPRATEAFF
J: TRBJ2-7; V: TRBV4-3; D: NA; size: NA; DNA: TGCGCCAGCAGCCAAGAAGTATTCGGTGTCGGGAATACCTACGAGCAGTACTTC; CDR3: CASSQEVFGVGNTYEQYF
J: TRBJ2-7; V: TRBV10-2; D: NA; size: NA; DNA: TGCGCCAGCACAACGGGGGGCGCCTACGAGCAGTACTTC; CDR3: CASTTGGAYEQYF
J: TRBJ1-5; V: TRBV19; D: NA; size: NA; DNA: TGTGCCAGTAGTCGAGAGAGTTCTAATCAGCCCCAGCATTTT; CDR3: CASSRESSNQPQHF
J: TRBJ1-2; V: TRBV19; D: TRBD1; size: NA; DNA: TGTGCCAGTAGTATCCAGGGGGCCTGGGATGGCTACACCTTC; CDR3: CASSIQGAWDGYTF
J: TRBJ1-1; V: TRBV5-6; D: NA; size: NA; DNA: TGTGCCAGCAGCTTAGGGGAAATGAACACTGAAGCTTTCTTT; CDR3: CASSLGEMNTEAFF
J: TRBJ1-1; V: TRBV5-6; D: TRBD1; size: NA; DNA: TGTGCCAGCAGTTCCGACAGGGTGAACACTGAAGCTTTCTTT; CDR3: CASSSDRVNTEAFF
J: TRBJ2-1; V: TRBV20-1; D: NA; size: NA; DNA: TGCAGTGCTAGTTTAGCGGCTCAGCAGTTCTTC; CDR3: CSASLAAQQFF
J: TRBJ2-2; V: TRBV4-3; D: TRBD2; size: NA; DNA: TGCGCCAGCAAAGAAGCGGGGGTAACCACCGGGGAGCTGTTTTTT; CDR3: CASKEAGVTTGELFF
J: TRBJ1-1; V: TRBV4-3; D: NA; size: NA; DNA: TGCGCCAGCAGCCAAGCGACCGGAAGGGGGGGCACTGAAGCTTTCTTT; CDR3: CASSQATGRGGTEAFF
J: TRBJ2-2; V: TRBV2; D: TRBD1; size: NA; DNA: TGTGCCAGCAGGGGAGACCCCAGGGGGACCGGGGAGCTGTTTTTT; CDR3: CASRGDPRGTGELFF
J: TRBJ2-7; V: TRBV27; D: NA; size: NA; DNA: TGTGCCAGCAGAGTAGGTAACAGGGCTTACGAGCAGTACTTC; CDR3: CASRVGNRAYEQYF
J: TRBJ2-5; V: TRBV9; D: NA; size: NA; DNA: TGTGCCAGCAGCACCTGGCTGACGGGCCAAGAGACCCAGTACTTC; CDR3: CASSTWLTGQETQYF
J: TRBJ1-1; V: TRBV7-6; D: TRBD1; size: NA; DNA: TGTGCCAGCAGTTCAGGGGGCTGGAACACTGAAGCTTTCTTT; CDR3: CASSSGGWNTEAFF
J: TRBJ1-1; V: TRBV6-5; D: NA; size: once; DNA: TGTGCCAGCAGTTTATCGGCGGGGAACACTGAAGCTTTCTTT; CDR3: CASSLSAGNTEAFF
J: TRBJ1-2; V: TRBV9; D: NA; size: NA; DNA: TGTGCCAGCAGCCGGGGTGGGGAAGGCTACACCTTC; CDR3: CASSRGGEGYTF
J: TRBJ2-7; V: TRBV29-1; D: TRBD1; size: many; DNA: TGCAGCGTGTGGGGGACAGGGGGCTACGAGCAGTACTTC; CDR3: CSVWGTGGYEQYF
J: TRBJ1-5; V: TRBV6-5; D: NA; size: NA; DNA: TGTGCCAGCAGTTACTCGATAACAAGCAATCAGCCCCAGCATTTT; CDR3: CASSYSITSNQPQHF
J: TRBJ1-4; V: TRBV10-2; D: TRBD1; size: NA; DNA: TGCGCCAGCAGTGATGAGGTGGGACAGGGGATTAGGTATAATGAAAAACTGTTTTTT; CDR3: CASSDEVGQGIRYNEKLFF
J: TRBJ2-5; V: TRBV9; D: NA; size: once; DNA: TGTGCCAGCAGCGGAGGGGAGACCCAGTACTTC; CDR3: CASSGGETQYF
J: TRBJ2-1; V: TRBV7-9; D: NA; size: once; DNA: TGTGCCAGCAGCTTATATTCGCAGGGGATCTCCTACAATGAGCAGTTCTTC; CDR3: CASSLYSQGISYNEQFF
J: TRBJ1-6; V: TRBV19; D: TRBD1; size: NA; DNA: TGTGCCAGTAGTACCGGGACAGGGGGCTTCTCACCCCTCCACTTT; CDR3: CASSTGTGGFSPLHF
J: TRBJ2-3; V: TRBV6-4; D: TRBD2; size: NA; DNA: TGTGCCAGCAGTTCGACTAGCGGGGGGGCAAATACGCAGTATTTT; CDR3: CASSSTSGGANTQYF
J: TRBJ1-2; V: TRBV4-3; D: TRBD1; size: NA; DNA: TGCGCCAGCAGCCAAGCAATGCTCCCCGGGACAGGGGGCGGGGGCTACACCTTC; CDR3: CASSQAMLPGTGGGGYTF
J: TRBJ2-3; V: TRBV6-4; D: TRBD2; size: many; DNA: TGTGCCAGCAGTGATGCGGGGGGGAGCACAGATACGCAGTATTTT; CDR3: CASSDAGGSTDTQYF
J: TRBJ2-5; V: TRBV11-2; D: TRBD1; size: NA; DNA: TGTGCCAGCAGCTTATTGGCAGGGGGCATGGAGACCCAGTACTTC; CDR3: CASSLLAGGMETQYF
J: TRBJ2-7; V: TRBV10-3; D: NA; size: NA; DNA: TGTGCCATCAGTGAGTCAGCTCTTACTCCCTACGAGCAGTACTTC; CDR3: CAISESALTPYEQYF
J: TRBJ1-4; V: TRBV6-5; D: TRBD1; size: NA; DNA: TGTGCCAGCAGTCTTACAGGGGCAACTAATGAAAAACTGTTTTTT; CDR3: CASSLTGATNEKLFF
J: TRBJ2-1; V: TRBV14; D: NA; size: few; DNA: TGTGCCAGCAGCCTGGGGGGGCGGTACAATGAGCAGTTCTTC; CDR3: CASSLGGRYNEQFF
J: TRBJ2-2; V: TRBV9; D: TRBD2; size: NA; DNA: TGTGCCAGCAGCTCCGATGGGGGGGTTGGCGGGGAGCTGTTTTTT; CDR3: CASSSDGGVGGELFF
J: TRBJ2-5; V: TRBV12-5; D: TRBD1; size: NA; DNA: TGTGCTAGTAAAAGTGGGAACCTGGGGACAGCCCAAGAGACCCAGTACTTC; CDR3: CASKSGNLGTAQETQYF
J: TRBJ2-5; V: TRBV5-5; D: TRBD2; size: NA; DNA: TGTGCCAGCAGCTTGCCGACTAGCGGGAAAGAGCAAGAGACCCAGTACTTC; CDR3: CASSLPTSGKEQETQYF
J: TRBJ2-1; V: TRBV5-4; D: TRBD1; size: NA; DNA: TGTGCCAGCAGCTTCGGGGACAGGGCCTACAATGAGCAGTTCTTC; CDR3: CASSFGDRAYNEQFF
J: TRBJ1-4; V: TRBV15; D: NA; size: NA; DNA: TGTGCCACCGGCACCCGGGTGAATGAAAAACTGTTTTTT; CDR3: CATGTRVNEKLFF